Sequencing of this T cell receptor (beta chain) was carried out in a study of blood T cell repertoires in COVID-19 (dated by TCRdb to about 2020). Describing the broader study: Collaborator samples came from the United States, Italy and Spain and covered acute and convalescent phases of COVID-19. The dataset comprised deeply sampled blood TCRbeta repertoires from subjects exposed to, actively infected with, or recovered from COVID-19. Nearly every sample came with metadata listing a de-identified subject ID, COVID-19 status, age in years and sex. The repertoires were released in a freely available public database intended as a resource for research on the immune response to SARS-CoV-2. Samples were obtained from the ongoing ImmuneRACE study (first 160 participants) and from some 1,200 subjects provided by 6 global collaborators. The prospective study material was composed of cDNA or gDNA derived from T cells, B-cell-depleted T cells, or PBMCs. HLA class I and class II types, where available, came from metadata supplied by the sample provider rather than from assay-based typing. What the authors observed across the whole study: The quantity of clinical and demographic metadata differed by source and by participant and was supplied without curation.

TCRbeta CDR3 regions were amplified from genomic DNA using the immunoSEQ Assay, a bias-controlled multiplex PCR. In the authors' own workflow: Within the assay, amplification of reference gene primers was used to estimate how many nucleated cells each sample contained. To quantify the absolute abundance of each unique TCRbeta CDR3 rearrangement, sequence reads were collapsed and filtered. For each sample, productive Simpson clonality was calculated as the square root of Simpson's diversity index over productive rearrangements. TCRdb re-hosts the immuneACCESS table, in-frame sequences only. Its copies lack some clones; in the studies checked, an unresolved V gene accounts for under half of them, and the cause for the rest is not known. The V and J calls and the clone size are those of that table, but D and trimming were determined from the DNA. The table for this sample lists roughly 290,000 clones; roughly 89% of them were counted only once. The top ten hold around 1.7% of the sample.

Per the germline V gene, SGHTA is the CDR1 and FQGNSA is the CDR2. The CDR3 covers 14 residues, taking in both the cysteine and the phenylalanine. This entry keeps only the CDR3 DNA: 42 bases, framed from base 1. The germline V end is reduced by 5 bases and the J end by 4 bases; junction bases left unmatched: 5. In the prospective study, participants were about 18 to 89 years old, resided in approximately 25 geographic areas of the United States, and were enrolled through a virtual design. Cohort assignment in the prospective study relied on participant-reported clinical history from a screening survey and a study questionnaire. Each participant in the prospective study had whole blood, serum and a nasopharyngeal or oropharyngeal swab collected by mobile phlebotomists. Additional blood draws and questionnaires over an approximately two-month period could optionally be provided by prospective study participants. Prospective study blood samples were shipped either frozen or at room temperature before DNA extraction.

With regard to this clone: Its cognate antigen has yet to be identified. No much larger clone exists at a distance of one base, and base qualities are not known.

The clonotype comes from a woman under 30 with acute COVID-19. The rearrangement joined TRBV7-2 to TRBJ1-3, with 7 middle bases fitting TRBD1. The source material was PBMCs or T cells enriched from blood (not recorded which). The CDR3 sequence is CASSTTGDGNTIYF. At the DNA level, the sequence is TGTGCCAGCAGCACCACAGGGGACGGAAACACCATATATTTT.